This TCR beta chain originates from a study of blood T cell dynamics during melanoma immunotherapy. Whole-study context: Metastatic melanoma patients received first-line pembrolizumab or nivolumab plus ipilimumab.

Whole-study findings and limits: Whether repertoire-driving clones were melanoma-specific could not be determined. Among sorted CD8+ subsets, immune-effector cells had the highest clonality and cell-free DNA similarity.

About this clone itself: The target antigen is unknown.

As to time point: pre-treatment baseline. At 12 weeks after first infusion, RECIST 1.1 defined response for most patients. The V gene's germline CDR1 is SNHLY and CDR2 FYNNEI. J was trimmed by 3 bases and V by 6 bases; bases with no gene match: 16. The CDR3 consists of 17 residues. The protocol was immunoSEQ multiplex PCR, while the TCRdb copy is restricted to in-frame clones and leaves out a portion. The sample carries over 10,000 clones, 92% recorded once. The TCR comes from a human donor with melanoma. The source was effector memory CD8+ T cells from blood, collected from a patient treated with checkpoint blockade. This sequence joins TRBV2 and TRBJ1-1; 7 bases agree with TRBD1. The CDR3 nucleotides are TGTGCCAGCAGCTCCTCCGGGACTCCGAGGGGGCACACTGAAGCTTTCTTT. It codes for CASSSSGTPRGHTEAFF.